This T cell receptor (beta chain) was identified in a study of T cell responses to AZD1222 COVID-19 vaccine. Findings and limits, study-wide: At baseline, seropositivity was found in only a handful of AZD1222 recipients. Regions 160-218 and 743-854 held dominance among vaccine-associated CD4 TCRs, which spanned spike.

As regards this clone: The antigen is undetermined.

Investigators merged groups given second doses at roughly 4 or roughly 12 weeks. V was clipped by 3 bases and J by 1 base; unmatched bases: 6. This CDR3 has 16 amino acids. Germline assignment: CDR1 SGHRS and CDR2 YFSETQ. Here immunoSEQ multiplex PCR was the method, and the copy in TCRdb shows in-frame clones only, minus some. In the table there are about 120,000 clones, about 92% of which are singletons. Specimen: peripheral blood, collected 28 days after the second AZD1222 dose. This sequence was found in an adult who received the AZD1222 COVID-19 vaccine. The chain joins TRBV5-1 to TRBJ2-3; the match to TRBD2 covers 9 bases. CDR3 sequence reads: CASSSGLAEGTDTQYF. The CDR3 DNA reads TGCGCCAGCAGCTCGGGACTAGCAGAAGGCACAGATACGCAGTATTTT.